Each of the 24 T cell receptor beta chains below was sequenced from the same sample in a study of T cells in Graves' hyperthyroidism and ophthalmopathy. There were TCR beta CDR3 regions amplified from RNA transcripts. Initially, a first-round RT-PCR of the TCR CDR3 employed the HTBI primer set. Using its own MiXCR run on the multiplex PCR reads, TCRdb lists one record per CDR3 protein. The sample carries about 610,000 distinct CDR3 sequences, about half recorded once. Material: peripheral blood or thyroid tissue (not recorded which). These receptors were obtained from a woman between 18 and 30 years old with Graves' hyperthyroidism.

The chain combines TRBV30 with TRBJ1-5, with D tentatively TRBD1 (5 bases). The V gene lost 0 bases and the J gene lost 7 bases, with 13 bases spanning the gap. The CDR3 has 14 residues. Germline V lookup: CDR1 GTSNPN, CDR2 SVGIG (reference sequence). CDR3 region: CAWSVRRGLQPQHF. The CDR3, as DNA: TGTGCCTGGAGTGTACGGAGGGGATTACAGCCCCAGCATTTT.

The J gene is TRBJ2-7, the V gene TRBV5-4; TRBD1 agrees at 7 bases. In germline, CDR1 is SGHNT, CDR2 YYREEE (reference sequence). CDR3 size: 15 residues. The trim removed 4 bases at V and 3 bases at J, leaving 10 bases unmatched. Here the CDR3 DNA reads TGTGCCAGCAGCCTGGCCGGGACAGTCCTCTACGAGCAGTACTTC. This codes for CASSLAGTVLYEQYF.

This clonotype has only a few counts. The rearrangement joins TRBV6-5 to TRBJ1-5; no definite D call. The CDR3 has 16 amino acids. Trimming cost V 6 bases and J 1 base, with 16 bases left between them. The germline gives CDR1 MNHEY, CDR2 SVGAGI. The CDR3 loop reads CASRGRRRISNQPQHF. In nucleotides, the CDR3 is TGTGCCAGCAGGGGCAGGAGGAGGATCAGCAATCAGCCCCAGCATTTT.

This clonotype was counted at least ten times. The rearrangement joins TRBV11-3 to TRBJ2-7; D not certain. This CDR3 spans 12 amino acids. In germline, CDR1 is SGHNT, CDR2 YENEEA. V lost 2 bases to trimming and J lost 3 bases, with 5 bases between them. The CDR3 is CASSLPFYEQYF. CDR3 in DNA: TGTGCCAGCAGCTTACCTTTCTACGAGCAGTACTTC. Looking up the rest from reference TRBV11-3 and TRBJ2-7 gives the full variable domain: EAGVVQSPRYKIIEKKQPVAFWCNPISGHNTLYWYLQNLGQGPELLIRYENEEAVDDSQLPKDRFSAERLKGVDSTLKIQPAELGDSAVYLCASSLPFYEQYFGPGTRLTVT.

The V gene is TRBV6-5, the J gene TRBJ1-2; D call uncertain. The CDR3 loop spans 13 amino acids. In germline, CDR1 is MNHEY, CDR2 SVGAGI. With 5 bases removed from V and 5 bases from J, the gap between germline ends came to 12 bases. CDR3 coding DNA: TGTGCCAGCAGTGCCTCCGGACGGTATGGCTACACCTTC. Its translation: CASSASGRYGYTF.

The chain couples TRBV7-2 to TRBJ1-5; 7 bases map to TRBD1. Trimming at V came to 2 bases and at J to 2 bases, leaving 6 bases not matched to a gene. This CDR3 has 16 residues. CDR1 SGHTA and CDR2 FQGNSA come from the germline V gene. Here the CDR3 DNA reads TGTGCCAGCAGCTTATACCGACAGGGTGGCAATCAGCCCCAGCATTTT. Protein: CASSLYRQGGNQPQHF.

In this sample, this clonotype turned up once. CDR3 sequence (DNA): TGTGCCACCAGCAGGGAGCGGACAGGTGCTAGCTATGGCTACACCTTC. Amino acids: CATSRERTGASYGYTF. The rearrangement uses TRBV15 and TRBJ1-2, with 7 bases identical to TRBD1. V lost 3 bases to trimming and J lost 4 bases; unmatched junction nucleotides: 11. The length of the CDR3 is 16 residues. Germline CDR1 reads LNHNV; CDR2 reads YYDKDF (reference sequence). The variable domain in full, completed from reference TRBV15 and TRBJ1-2, reads DAMVIQNPRYQVTQFGKPVTLSCSQTLNHNVMYWYQQKSSQAPKLLFHYYDKDFNNEADTPDNFQSRRPNTSFCFLDIRSPGLGDTAMYLCATSRERTGASYGYTFGSGTRLTVV.

V gene TRBV7-2 combines with J gene TRBJ2-7, with TRBD2 matching over 10 bases. CDR1 is SGHTA and CDR2 is FQGNSA in the germline V gene. The CDR3 has 16 residues. V lost 6 bases and J lost 2; bases outside the gene matches: 10. The CDR3 sequence is CASSLRASGSPYEQYF. The CDR3 bases are TGTGCCAGCAGTCTCCGGGCTAGCGGGAGTCCCTACGAGCAGTACTTC.

The rearrangement uses TRBV20-1 and TRBJ2-7; 10 bases are a match to TRBD2. The germline V gene encodes CDR1 DFQATT and CDR2 SNEGSKA (reference sequence). The CDR3 has 13 residues. V dropped 3 bases and J dropped 7; count of bases not matched to a gene: 6. The CDR3 loop is CSASLAGGSEQYF. CDR3 DNA: TGCAGTGCTAGTTTAGCGGGGGGTAGTGAGCAGTACTTC.

CDR3 in DNA: TGTGCCACCAGTGATAGCGGGAGGGACTACGAGCAGTACTTC. This sequence encodes CATSDSGRDYEQYF. The genes are TRBV24-1 and TRBJ2-7; 10 bases are a match to TRBD2. The CDR3 loop spans 14 amino acids. In germline, CDR1 is KGHDR, CDR2 SFDVKD. J gave up 3 bases and V 3 bases, and 1 base lay outside the gene matches.

The V call is TRBV5-1, the J call TRBJ2-2; tentatively, D is TRBD1 (5 bases). Germline assignment: CDR1 SGHRS and CDR2 YFSETQ. With 0 bases removed from V and 9 bases from J, the gap between germline ends came to 9 bases. The CDR3 has 13 amino acids. In DNA form, the CDR3 reads TGCGCCAGCAGCTTGGGGGGCAGTCGGGAGCTGTTTTTT. It is translated as CASSLGGSRELFF.

This clonotype was recorded many times. The genes are TRBV10-3 and TRBJ1-6, with 9 bases that match TRBD1. V gave up 6 bases and J gave up 9 bases; unmatched junction bases: 6. The germline V gene has CDR1 ENHRY and CDR2 SYGVKD. The CDR3 runs to 14 residues. In DNA, the CDR3 is TGTGCCATCAGCGCGGGACAGGGTATTTCACCCCTCCACTTT. Its translation: CAISAGQGISPLHF.

The CDR3 loop is CASSSAGHGQGAFF. In DNA, the CDR3 is TGTGCCAGCAGCAGCGCGGGGCATGGACAGGGAGCTTTCTTT. The chain combines TRBV7-2 with TRBJ1-1, with 8 bases identical to TRBD1. In germline, CDR1 is SGHTA, CDR2 FQGNSA. Trimming took 5 bases from V and 10 from J; bases not matched to a gene: 12. The CDR3 totals 14 residues.

The chain's CDR3 is CASSEARETQHF. CDR3 nucleotides: TGTGCCAGCAGTGAAGCCCGAGAGACCCAGCATTTT. The chain recombines TRBV2 with TRBJ1-5; no reliable D call. Per germline, CDR1 SNHLY and CDR2 FYNNEI. The CDR3 spans 12 residues. V lost 0 bases, J lost 11 bases, and 8 bases lay in between.

The chain employs TRBV20-1 and TRBJ1-2; tentative D call: TRBD1 (6 bases). The CDR3 is 12 amino acids. The germline V gene has CDR1 DFQATT and CDR2 SNEGSKA (reference sequence). V lost 6 bases, J lost 4 bases, and 12 bases lay in between. Here the CDR3 DNA reads TGCAGTGCCCGGACAGATTTCTATGGCTACACCTTC. Translation gives CSARTDFYGYTF.

As for this clonotype: Without the conserved terminal phenylalanine or tryptophan, this CDR3 likely stems from a read error. The DNA is omitted, as the CDR3 cannot be located on it reliably, and the CDR3 follows TCRdb's listing. The genes are TRBV29-1 and TRBJ1-1; the table calls TRBD1, which could not be checked here. The CDR3 adds up to 8 amino acids, both ends counted. The germline gives CDR1 SQVTM, CDR2 ANQGSEA. Here the CDR3 reads CSVEDSGT.

This clonotype has ten or more counts. J is TRBJ1-5 and V is TRBV9; 12 bases are shared with TRBD1. Germline V gene data show CDR1 as SGDLS and CDR2 as YYNGEE. This CDR3 comprises 17 residues. The J segment lost 0 bases and the V segment lost 3 bases, leaving 4 bases of the junction unmatched. The CDR3 coding sequence is TGTGCCAGCAGCGCGGGACAGGGGGCTTTTAGCAATCAGCCCCAGCATTTT. Its protein product is CASSAGQGAFSNQPQHF.

This clonotype has a count of ten or more. The genes are TRBV25-1 and TRBJ2-5; tentatively, D is TRBD1 or TRBD2 (5 bases each). This CDR3 comprises 15 residues. V was clipped by 5 bases and J by 1 base, with 14 bases between them. Germline V gene data show CDR1 as MGHDK and CDR2 as SYGVNS. Here the CDR3 reads CASSRFGGTQETQYF. DNA of the CDR3: TGTGCCAGCAGTAGATTCGGTGGGACCCAAGAGACCCAGTACTTC.

The V gene is TRBV7-9, the J gene TRBJ2-2; the D is unclear. Trimming left V 0 bases short and J 8 bases short, with 7 bases between. Germline-derived CDR1 and CDR2 are SEHNR and FQNEAQ (reference sequence). The CDR3 sequence is 13 residues long. The CDR3 DNA is TGTGCCAGCAGCTTAGCCCTTTCTGGGGAGCTGTTTTTT. Protein sequence: CASSLALSGELFF. The variable domain in full, completed from reference TRBV7-9 and TRBJ2-2, reads DTGVSQNPRHKITKRGQNVTFRCDPISEHNRLYWYRQTLGQGPEFLTYFQNEAQLEKSRLLSDRFSAERPKGSFSTLEIQRTEQGDSAMYLCASSLALSGELFFGEGSRLTVL.

A note on this clonotype: The CDR3 end shows no conserved phenylalanine or tryptophan, and so a read error is likely. No DNA is shown, since the ends of the CDR3 on it are uncertain; the CDR3 is the one TCRdb lists. This chain joins TRBV5-1 and TRBJ1-3. The CDR3 is 11 amino acids long, termini counted. CDR1 and CDR2 (germline): SGHRS, YFSETQ. The CDR3 is CASSPTSGGYT.

There are a few counts of this clonotype. CDR3 in DNA: TGCAGCGTTAGACAGGGACAGAACTATGGCTACACCTTC. Protein sequence: CSVRQGQNYGYTF. The rearrangement links TRBV29-1 to TRBJ1-2; 7 bases are shared with TRBD1. V lost 5 bases, J lost 2 bases, and 5 bases stayed unmatched. The CDR3 is 13 amino acids. Per germline, CDR1 SQVTM and CDR2 ANQGSEA.

The DNA of the CDR3 is TGTGCCAGCAGTTTACTAACAGCCACCGGGGAGCTGTTTTTT. Translated: CASSLLTATGELFF. The rearrangement uses TRBV27 and TRBJ2-2; D is undetermined. Germline V gene sequence: CDR1 MNHEY, CDR2 SMNVEV (reference sequence). Trimming took off 2 bases at V and 4 bases at J, with 8 bases between the two ends. The CDR3 runs 14 residues.

The chain is built from TRBV10-3 and TRBJ2-7, with 12 bases lining up with TRBD1. Germline-derived CDR1 and CDR2 are ENHRY and SYGVKD. The CDR3 extends over 15 amino acids. With 6 bases clipped from V and 4 bases from J, the junction kept 7 bases outside the gene matches. The CDR3: CAIRGQGAHLYEQYF. The CDR3 region has the DNA TGTGCCATCAGGGGACAGGGGGCGCATCTGTACGAGCAGTACTTC.

This clonotype was counted between two and nine times. The chain links TRBV7-9 to TRBJ2-3; D remains unclear. This CDR3 has 12 residues. V was cut by 7 bases and J by 1 base, with 6 bases left in between. Germline-derived CDR1 and CDR2 are SEHNR and FQNEAQ (reference sequence). The CDR3 nucleotides read TGTGCCAGCATATCGGGCACAGATACGCAGTATTTT. It translates to CASISGTDTQYF.